The next 23 T cell receptor beta chains were all read from a single sample in a study of human T cells and chemical hapten exposure. As to time point: pre-sensitization, week 0. Treatment meaning: therapeutic diphenylcyclopropenone sensitization with weekly scalp DPC. Each CDR3 protein is one row after TCRdb ran MiXCR on the RACE reads. The table records about 290,000 distinct CDR3 sequences, approximately 7.5% of them present only once. The material was whole blood, obtained in connection with sensitization to the hapten diphenylcyclopropenone (DPC). The origin of the receptors is a young man with alopecia areata. Some clones in this sample may be carry-over from other donors' samples.

This clonotype showed up just a few times. The chain joins TRBV28 to TRBJ1-5, with D maybe TRBD1 (5 bases). Germline CDR1 reads MDHEN; CDR2 reads SYDVKM. The V gene lost 6 bases and the J gene lost 1 base, with 16 bases spanning the gap. The CDR3 totals 16 residues. In DNA form, the CDR3 reads TGTGCCAGCAGCCGTCTGACAGCTAACAGCAATCAGCCCCAGCATTTT. This gives the protein CASSRLTANSNQPQHF.

This clonotype was counted only a few times. The chain carries TRBV5-1 and TRBJ2-5, with D maybe TRBD2 (5 bases). The CDR3 has 15 residues. V shed 4 bases and J shed 3 bases, with 16 bases lying between them. Germline loops: CDR1 SGHRS, CDR2 YFSETQ. The CDR3 sequence is CASSSVPTGKETQYF. CDR3 bases: TGCGCCAGCAGCAGTGTCCCGACGGGGAAAGAGACCCAGTACTTC.

This rearrangement joins TRBV20-1 to TRBJ2-7, with TRBD2 identical over 11 bases. The junction had 8 bases not matched to a gene; V was cut back by 5 bases and J by 2 bases. The CDR3 length is 15 residues. The germline V gene has CDR1 DFQATT and CDR2 SNEGSKA (reference sequence). CDR3 sequence (DNA): TGCAGTGCTTTTTCGACTAGCGGGGCGCCCTACGAGCAGTACTTC. Translating gives CSAFSTSGAPYEQYF.

This clonotype has more than one count but fewer than ten. The chain recombines TRBV7-6 with TRBJ1-1, with D tentatively TRBD1 (5 bases). The germline V and J ends were trimmed by 5 bases and 7 bases, with 17 bases remaining between them. The CDR3 runs to 14 residues. Germline CDR1 SGHVS, CDR2 FNYEAQ. The CDR3 loop reads CASSGHRSVDEAFF. CDR3 DNA sequence: TGTGCCAGCAGCGGGCACAGGTCCGTAGATGAAGCTTTCTTT.

This clonotype was picked up a small number of times. The chain couples TRBV7-9 to TRBJ1-2; 11 bases are shared with TRBD1. CDR1 is SEHNR, CDR2 FQNEAQ, per germline (reference sequence). J gave up 4 bases and V 5 bases, and 6 bases lay outside the gene matches. The CDR3 covers 15 residues. CDR3: CASSIGGTGGYGYTF. CDR3 sequence (DNA): TGTGCCAGCAGCATTGGCGGGACAGGGGGCTATGGCTACACCTTC.

This clonotype was counted at least ten times. This sequence joins TRBV5-8 and TRBJ1-3; TRBD1 might be the D (5 bases). Trimming removed 0 bases at V and 0 bases at J, with 7 bases between. This CDR3 has 15 amino acids. CDR1 and CDR2 from the germline V gene are SGHTS and YDEGEE. The CDR3 DNA follows: TGTGCCAGCAGCTTGGGACAGCGCTCTGGAAACACCATATATTTT. Translation gives CASSLGQRSGNTIYF.

The table lists this clonotype with a few counts. The gene calls are TRBV20-1 and TRBJ1-4; TRBD1 might be the D (6 bases). Germline V gene data show CDR1 as DFQATT and CDR2 as SNEGSKA (reference sequence). The CDR3 sequence is 13 residues long. Trimming cost V 6 bases and J 2 bases, with 10 bases left between them. The DNA of the CDR3 is TGCAGTGCCAAAGGACAGACTAATGAAAAACTGTTTTTT. Translation gives CSAKGQTNEKLFF.

This clonotype was seen at least ten times. The chain has TRBV5-6 and TRBJ1-2, with 8 bases identical to TRBD1. Germline CDR1 reads SGHDT; CDR2 reads YYEEEE. The V gene end was trimmed by 1 base and the J gene end by 2 bases; junction bases not matched to a gene: 1. This CDR3 contains 14 residues. The CDR3 nucleotides are TGTGCCAGCAGCTTGACAGGGGGGAACTATGGCTACACCTTC. Translating gives CASSLTGGNYGYTF.

This clonotype was seen more than once but under ten times. The chain joins TRBV6-2 or TRBV6-3 to TRBJ2-3; D may correspond to TRBD1 or TRBD2 (6 bases each). Deletions cut 0 bases from V and 2 bases from J, with 12 bases between. This CDR3 spans 16 amino acids. The V gene's germline CDR1 is MNHEY and CDR2 SVGEGT. The CDR3 is CASSYSIRGLTDTQYF. CDR3 DNA sequence: TGTGCCAGCAGTTACTCGATTCGGGGGCTCACAGATACGCAGTATTTT.

This chain connects TRBV5-1 to TRBJ2-7, with D uncertain. The V and J ends lost 0 bases and 9 bases respectively, with 16 bases between them. CDR1 SGHRS and CDR2 YFSETQ come from the germline V gene. The CDR3 has 14 amino acids. CDR3 DNA: TGCGCCAGCAGCTTGGCCGTAAGTTCGGCTATGCAGTACTTC. As protein: CASSLAVSSAMQYF.

V usage is TRBV10-3 and J usage is TRBJ2-7; 7 bases match TRBD1. The CDR3 loop spans 13 amino acids. The germline V gene has CDR1 ENHRY and CDR2 SYGVKD. V was clipped by 2 bases and J by 5 bases; unmatched bases: 3. For the CDR3, the DNA is TGTGCCATCAGTGAGACAGGGGTCCACGAGCAGTACTTC. It is translated as CAISETGVHEQYF.

This clonotype appeared a few times. This chain connects TRBV20-1 to TRBJ2-6, with D hard to call. This CDR3 is built from 14 residues. V lost 1 base and J lost 2, with 6 bases in between. CDR1 is DFQATT and CDR2 is SNEGSKA in the germline V gene (reference sequence). The CDR3 sequence is CSARAGPGANVLTF. The CDR3 DNA reads as TGCAGTGCTAGAGCCGGGCCTGGGGCCAACGTCCTGACTTTC.

Only a few counts were recorded for this clonotype. This chain joins TRBV3-1 and TRBJ1-2, with D tentatively TRBD1 (6 bases). Trimming pared 1 base from V and 8 bases from J, leaving 11 bases between. The CDR3 is 13 amino acids. From germline, CDR1 is LGHDT and CDR2 YNNKEL (reference sequence). CDR3 bases: TGTGCCAGCAGCCAAGTTCCGGGGGGCGGCTACACCTTC. This gives the protein CASSQVPGGGYTF. Combining the CDR3 with reference TRBV3-1 and TRBJ1-2 gives the whole variable domain DTAVSQTPKYLVTQMGNDKSIKCEQNLGHDTMYWYKQDSKKFLKIMFSYNNKELIINETVPNRFSPKSPDKAHLNLHINSLELGDSAVYFCASSQVPGGGYTFGSGTRLTVV.

This clonotype has just a few counts. The V call is TRBV27, the J call TRBJ2-7; 11 nucleotides align to TRBD1. CDR3 length equals 12 residues. Looked up from germline, CDR1 is MNHEY and CDR2 is SMNVEV (reference sequence). Trimming cost V 10 bases and J 7 bases; bases outside gene matches: 6. CDR3 sequence reads: CAIGQGAREQYF. CDR3 nucleotides: TGTGCCATTGGACAGGGGGCGCGGGAGCAGTACTTC.

The sample holds a few counts of this clonotype. The V call is TRBV11-2, the J call TRBJ1-3; D unclear. Germline loops: CDR1 SGHAT, CDR2 FQNNGV. The CDR3 runs to 16 residues. V shed 5 bases and J shed 0 bases, with 14 bases lying between them. CDR3 sequence: CASSEADGYSGNTIYF. The CDR3 DNA sequence: TGTGCCAGCAGCGAGGCGGACGGCTACTCTGGAAACACCATATATTTT.

This rearrangement joins TRBV6-5 to TRBJ2-3; no firm D call. Germline lookup yields CDR1 MNHEY and CDR2 SVGAGI. Trimming took off 5 bases at V and 4 bases at J, with 10 bases between the two ends. CDR3 length equals 13 residues. CDR3 nucleotides: TGTGCCAGCAGTCCGGTGTTAGCAGATACGCAGTATTTT. Amino acid sequence: CASSPVLADTQYF.

The V gene is TRBV28, the J gene TRBJ1-6; 7 bases align to TRBD1. The CDR3 has 16 residues. Germline CDR1 and CDR2: MDHEN and SYDVKM. After removal of 6 bases from V and 7 bases from J, the junction contained 12 bases not matched to a gene. The CDR3, as DNA: TGTGCCAGCAGAGGACCCGGGACAGAAAAAAATTCACCCCTCCACTTT. Its protein is CASRGPGTEKNSPLHF.

This clonotype was detected a few times. The J gene is TRBJ1-3, the V gene TRBV12-3 or TRBV12-4; D is undetermined. V was cut by 3 bases and J by 4 bases, with 4 bases left in between. There are 12 residues in the CDR3. The CDR3 loop is CASSFGGNTIYF. The DNA for the CDR3 is TGTGCCAGCAGTTTTGGGGGAAACACCATATATTTT.

This clonotype was counted a few times. The gene calls are TRBV29-1 and TRBJ1-1; D may be TRBD1 (5 bases). Germline CDR1 and CDR2: SQVTM and ANQGSEA. Trimming removed 6 bases at V and 2 bases at J, with 13 bases between. This CDR3 is built from 13 residues. CDR3 region: CSVSRGTNTEAFF. Here the CDR3 DNA reads TGCAGCGTCTCCCGGGGGACCAACACTGAAGCTTTCTTT.

The V gene is TRBV28, the J gene TRBJ1-6; possibly TRBD1 for D (6 bases). Germline V gene sequence: CDR1 MDHEN, CDR2 SYDVKM. The length of the CDR3 is 18 residues. The V end was cut by 6 bases, the J end by 4 bases, with 22 bases between. The CDR3 is CASSHSVGTGSYNSPLHF. In DNA form, the CDR3 reads TGTGCCAGCAGCCATAGCGTCGGCACAGGGAGTTATAATTCACCCCTCCACTTT.

This clonotype was seen only a few times. The V gene is TRBV2, the J gene TRBJ1-1; D gene ambiguous. CDR1 and CDR2 (germline): SNHLY, FYNNEI. The length of the CDR3 is 11 residues. V lost 7 bases and J lost 8, with 11 bases in between. DNA of the CDR3: TGTGCCAGCATCGAGGGTTTGGAAGCTTTCTTT. This codes for CASIEGLEAFF. The complete variable domain, with remaining parts taken from reference TRBV2 and TRBJ1-1, reads EPEVTQTPSHQVTQMGQEVILRCVPISNHLYFYWYRQILGQKVEFLVSFYNNEISEKSEIFDDQFSVERPDGSNFTLKIRSTKLEDSAMYFCASIEGLEAFFGQGTRLTVV.

This clonotype has more than one count but fewer than ten. This chain connects TRBV20-1 to TRBJ2-5, with 11 bases fitting TRBD1. This CDR3 region has 14 residues. Germline lookup yields CDR1 DFQATT and CDR2 SNEGSKA (reference sequence). In DNA, the CDR3 is TGCAGCCGGGACAGGGGGGAAACAATTGAGACCCAGTACTTC. It translates to CSRDRGETIETQYF.

V and J are TRBV6-5 and TRBJ1-6; D is unresolved. The CDR3 loop spans 12 amino acids. The germline CDR1 and CDR2 sequences are MNHEY and SVGAGI. The V gene lost 1 base and the J gene lost 14 bases, with 9 bases spanning the gap. CDR3 loop: CASSYLVGALHF. CDR3 bases: TGTGCCAGCAGTTACTTAGTTGGGGCCCTCCACTTT.